The rows below give T cell receptor beta chains drawn from one sample of a study of CD8+ T cells in alopecia areata. Data came from immunoSEQ multiplex PCR; TCRdb stores just in-frame clones and leaves some out. This repertoire shows 200,000 to 250,000 clones, approximately 38% found once; its top ten account for more than 0.4%. Sequenced material: CD4+ T cells sorted from blood, taken at approximately week 31, from a patient treated with tofacitinib. The receptors derive from a human donor with alopecia areata. CDR3s include the opening cysteine and the closing phenylalanine or tryptophan. D genes are given only for firm matches. Rows may omit the clone size; those that give it use once, few, many or a size class.

clone size	V gene	J gene	D gene	CDR3 protein	CDR3 DNA
few	TRBV7-3	TRBJ2-3	.	CASSLLGSSTDTQYF	TGTGCCAGCAGCCTCCTTGGCTCTAGCACAGATACGCAGTATTTT
few	TRBV7-9	TRBJ1-1	TRBD1	CASSSQGGWTGSYAFF	TGTGCCAGCAGTTCCCAAGGGGGATGGACAGGCTCTTATGCTTTCTTT
.	TRBV29-1	TRBJ2-2	.	CSVAGPVNTGELFF	TGCAGCGTTGCCGGGCCAGTCAATACCGGGGAGCTGTTTTTT
.	TRBV6-5	TRBJ2-7	.	CASSYSLQGSYEQYF	TGTGCCAGCAGTTACTCCCTACAGGGCTCCTACGAGCAGTACTTC
few	TRBV28	TRBJ2-3	.	CASTLGGSSDTQYF	TGTGCCAGCACCCTAGGGGGGAGTTCAGATACGCAGTATTTT
.	TRBV7-9	TRBJ2-3	.	CASSLFTSSGDTQYF	TGTGCCAGCAGCTTGTTTACTAGCTCCGGAGATACGCAGTATTTT
.	TRBV7-7	TRBJ2-2	TRBD1	CASSPTPGQGAGELFF	TGTGCCAGCAGCCCCACCCCGGGACAGGGGGCCGGGGAGCTGTTTTTT
.	TRBV4-2	TRBJ1-1	TRBD1	CASSQDPDRATEAFF	TGTGCCAGCAGCCAAGACCCGGACAGGGCCACTGAAGCTTTCTTT
.	TRBV7-8	TRBJ1-2	.	CASSPYGYTF	TGTGCCAGCAGCCCATATGGCTACACCTTC
few	TRBV11-2	TRBJ2-7	TRBD2	CASSLGLAGNNEQYF	TGTGCCAGCAGCTTAGGACTAGCGGGAAATAACGAGCAGTACTTC
.	TRBV5-1	TRBJ2-7	TRBD1	CASSSTGQGAYEQYF	TGCGCCAGCAGCTCTACGGGACAGGGGGCCTACGAGCAGTACTTC
.	TRBV30	TRBJ2-1	TRBD2	CAWRNAGGTYNEQFF	TGTGCCTGGAGGAATGCGGGAGGGACTTACAATGAGCAGTTCTTC
few	TRBV7-8	TRBJ1-6	.	CASSLVSAGNSPLHF	TGTGCCAGCAGCTTAGTTTCGGCAGGGAATTCACCCCTCCACTTT
few	TRBV7-8	TRBJ2-2	TRBD1	CASSYRGSTGELFF	TGTGCCAGCAGCTACAGGGGCTCCACCGGGGAGCTGTTTTTT
few	TRBV19	TRBJ1-2	.	CASTTGQVPYGYTF	TGTGCCAGTACCACCGGCCAGGTACCCTATGGCTACACCTTC
.	TRBV5-1	TRBJ2-1	.	CASSLRGDLYNEQFF	TGCGCCAGCAGCCTTAGGGGGGACCTCTACAATGAGCAGTTCTTC
.	TRBV6-5	TRBJ2-5	.	CASSPASSKTQYF	TGTGCCAGCAGTCCAGCCTCTAGTAAGACCCAGTACTTC
.	TRBV30	TRBJ1-1	TRBD1	CAWSRPTGEGAFF	TGTGCCTGGTCCCGACCGACAGGGGAGGGAGCTTTCTTT
.	TRBV2	TRBJ1-4	.	CASSRDINEKLFF	TGTGCCAGCAGCCGGGACATAAATGAAAAACTGTTTTTT
.	TRBV4-1	TRBJ1-6	.	CASSQGPGPYSPLHF	TGCGCCAGCAGCCAAGGACCAGGACCTTATTCACCCCTCCACTTT
few	TRBV4-2	TRBJ1-5	.	CASSPLDNQPQHF	TGTGCCAGCAGCCCCCTAGACAATCAGCCCCAGCATTTT
few	TRBV7-9	TRBJ2-1	.	CASSLGHRQIGLGQFF	TGTGCCAGCAGCTTAGGACATCGACAGATCGGTTTGGGGCAGTTCTTC
few	TRBV19	TRBJ1-1	TRBD1	CASRSHAGTGGRNTEAFF	TGTGCCAGTAGGTCACACGCCGGGACAGGGGGACGAAACACTGAAGCTTTCTTT
.	TRBV7-6	TRBJ2-2	.	CASSPTGNTGELFF	TGTGCCAGCAGCCCCACAGGGAACACCGGGGAGCTGTTTTTT
few	TRBV6-1	TRBJ2-3	.	CASSDPGQITDTQYF	TGTGCCAGCAGTGACCCCGGACAGATCACAGATACGCAGTATTTT
.	TRBV29-1	TRBJ1-1	.	CSVGRENTEAFF	TGCAGCGTCGGACGGGAGAACACTGAAGCTTTCTTT
few	TRBV30	TRBJ2-3	TRBD1	CAGTGTSTDTQYF	TGTGCCGGGACAGGGACTAGCACAGATACGCAGTATTTT
few	TRBV30	TRBJ1-4	.	CAWSTLWATNEKLFF	TGTGCCTGGAGCACCCTTTGGGCAACTAATGAAAAACTGTTTTTT
once	TRBV30	TRBJ1-1	.	CAWGLGQGVTEAFF	TGTGCCTGGGGATTAGGGCAGGGAGTCACTGAAGCTTTCTTT
once	TRBV5-1	TRBJ2-7	.	CASWDGRVNSYEQYF	TGCGCCAGCTGGGACGGCAGGGTAAACTCCTACGAGCAGTACTTC
.	TRBV7-2	TRBJ2-2	.	CASSLLVSNTGELFF	TGTGCCAGCAGCCTACTAGTCTCGAACACCGGGGAGCTGTTTTTT
.	TRBV11-2	TRBJ1-1	TRBD1	CASSFGTVTEAFF	TGTGCCAGCAGCTTTGGGACAGTCACTGAAGCTTTCTTT
.	TRBV30	TRBJ2-5	.	CAWSVVRETQYF	TGTGCCTGGAGTGTAGTAAGAGAGACCCAGTACTTC